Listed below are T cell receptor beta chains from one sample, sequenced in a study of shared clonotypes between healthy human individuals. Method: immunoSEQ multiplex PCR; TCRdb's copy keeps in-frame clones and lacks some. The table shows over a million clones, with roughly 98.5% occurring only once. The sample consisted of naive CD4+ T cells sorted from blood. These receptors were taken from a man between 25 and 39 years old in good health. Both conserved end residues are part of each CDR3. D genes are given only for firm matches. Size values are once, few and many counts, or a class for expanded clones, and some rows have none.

TGTGCCAGAAGGGACAGGGTAGACGAAAAACTGTTTTTT | CARRDRVDEKLFF | TRBV6-4 | TRBD1 | once | TRBJ1-4
TGTGCCAGCAGCTTGGGGAATCTAGCGGGAGGGCCCCGGGATGAGCAGTTCTTC | CASSLGNLAGGPRDEQFF | TRBV7-3 | TRBD2 | NA | TRBJ2-1
TGTGCCAGCAGCCAACGCGGGACAGGTGTCTACACCTTC | CASSQRGTGVYTF | TRBV27 | TRBD1 | NA | TRBJ1-2
TGTGCCAGCTCACCAATAAAGGGACAAAACACCGGGGAGCTGTTTTTT | CASSPIKGQNTGELFF | TRBV18 | NA | NA | TRBJ2-2
TGTGCCAGCAGCGGATGGGGCGGAGAGACCCAGTACTTC | CASSGWGGETQYF | TRBV11-2 | NA | NA | TRBJ2-5
TGTGCCAGCAGCGAGACCGGGACTCGGAATGAGCAGTTCTTC | CASSETGTRNEQFF | TRBV9 | NA | NA | TRBJ2-1
TGTGCCAGCAGCCCCCGGCTAGCGGGAGCATGGGAGACCCAGTACTTC | CASSPRLAGAWETQYF | TRBV7-2 | TRBD2 | NA | TRBJ2-5
TGTGCCTGGAGTGTACTAACGACGGTTCAGTACTTC | CAWSVLTTVQYF | TRBV30 | NA | NA | TRBJ2-4
TGTGCCAGCAGCTGGGTGAGGGGAGAAAGAGATACGCAGTATTTT | CASSWVRGERDTQYF | TRBV7-9 | NA | NA | TRBJ2-3
TGTGCCAGCAGTACCAGCAATCAGCCCCAGCATTTT | CASSTSNQPQHF | TRBV6-5 | NA | NA | TRBJ1-5
TGTGCCAGCAGCGCCGAAGAGACCCAGTACTTC | CASSAEETQYF | TRBV7-2 | NA | once | TRBJ2-5
TGCAGCGTTTATCATATGGGAGATACGCAGTATTTT | CSVYHMGDTQYF | TRBV29-1 | NA | NA | TRBJ2-3
TGTGCCAGCAGCGGAGACAGGCAAAACATTCAGTACTTC | CASSGDRQNIQYF | TRBV5-6 | NA | NA | TRBJ2-4
TGCAGCGGAAGTCCCCCCCGAAATGGCTACACCTTC | CSGSPPRNGYTF | TRBV29-1 | NA | NA | TRBJ1-2
TGTGCCAGCAGCTTAGCGGACGTGGGCAAGGATACGCAGTATTTT | CASSLADVGKDTQYF | TRBV7-9 | NA | NA | TRBJ2-3
TGTGCCAGCAGCAACGGAAGATACGAGCAGTACTTC | CASSNGRYEQYF | TRBV6-5 | NA | NA | TRBJ2-7
TGTGCCAGCAGCTTTCGTCCCCTTTCTGGGGCCAACGTCCTGACTTTC | CASSFRPLSGANVLTF | TRBV5-8 | NA | NA | TRBJ2-6
TGCGCCAGCAGCTTGGGGCGGCTAGACCAGTCCGGGGAGCTGTTTTTT | CASSLGRLDQSGELFF | TRBV5-1 | NA | NA | TRBJ2-2
TGTGCCATCAAAAGTTGGGTTATCGGCAAAAACATTCAGTACTTC | CAIKSWVIGKNIQYF | TRBV28 | NA | NA | TRBJ2-4
TGTGCCAGCAGTTCACTAGCCGAGCAGTACTTC | CASSSLAEQYF | TRBV27 | NA | NA | TRBJ2-7